One sample yielded the 10 T cell receptor beta chains listed below, sequenced in a study of regulatory T cells in long-lasting Graves disease. To make TCR beta libraries, researchers used iRepertoire HTBI primers and Arm-PCR of CDR3 regions. Using its own MiXCR run on the multiplex PCR reads, TCRdb lists one record per CDR3 protein. The sample has some 440,000 distinct CDR3 sequences; about a fifth are singletons. Sample time point: persistent/refractory GD, antithyroid drugs over 5 years with positive TRAb. Scientists built the TCR library using RNA that was extracted from PBMCs. This specimen consisted of peripheral blood mononuclear cells (PBMCs), obtained when the disease was refractory, from a patient treated with antithyroid drugs. The receptors originated from a female donor with Graves disease.

This clonotype came up a few times. CDR3 DNA sequence: TGTGCCAGTAGCGAGACAGCAAACTCCTACGAGCAGTACTTC. This encodes CASSETANSYEQYF. The chain joins TRBV19 to TRBJ2-7; possible D gene TRBD1, 5 bases. Germline CDR1 LNHDA, CDR2 SQIVND (reference sequence). The ends were cut back, 6 bases at V and 0 bases at J, with 12 bases in the middle. The CDR3 extends over 14 amino acids.

This clonotype was observed at least ten times. The chain links TRBV6-1 to TRBJ2-7; 8 nucleotides line up with TRBD1. J lost 4 bases, V lost 6 bases, and 11 bases had no gene match. Germline V gene data show CDR1 as MNHNS and CDR2 as SASEGT. This CDR3 has 15 residues. The CDR3 bases are TGTGCCAGCAGAGACGCTCGGACAGGGTGGTACGAGCAGTACTTC. It is translated as CASRDARTGWYEQYF.

This chain links TRBV24-1 with TRBJ2-3; 8 bases are a match to TRBD2. This CDR3 has 17 residues. CDR1 is KGHDR, CDR2 SFDVKD, per germline. V lost 5 bases to trimming and J lost 0 bases; unmatched junction nucleotides: 9. In DNA, the CDR3 is TGTGCCACCAGTGGCCTCGGCAGCGGGAGAAGCACAGATACGCAGTATTTT. Its translation: CATSGLGSGRSTDTQYF.

This clonotype was seen many times. This rearrangement joins TRBV13 to TRBJ2-7; D is perhaps TRBD1 or TRBD2 (5 bases each). The CDR3 consists of 14 residues. The V and J ends lost 5 bases and 3 bases respectively, with 14 bases between them. Germline values: CDR1 PRHDT, CDR2 FYEKMQ (reference sequence). DNA of the CDR3: TGTGCCAGCAGCGCCTGGGGGAGTGGCTACGAGCAGTACTTC. Translation gives CASSAWGSGYEQYF.

This clonotype was detected many times. CDR3 DNA sequence: TGTGCCAGCAGCCAGGGGGACAGCTTGGGAAAACTGTTTTTT. Protein product: CASSQGDSLGKLFF. The chain combines TRBV7-9 with TRBJ1-4; 7 bases are a match to TRBD1. The CDR3 totals 14 residues. Looked up from germline, CDR1 is SEHNR and CDR2 is FQNEAQ (reference sequence). After removal of 5 bases from V and 10 bases from J, the junction contained 10 bases not matched to a gene.

This clonotype appeared a few times. The chain combines TRBV6-5 with TRBJ1-5, with 9 bases matching TRBD1. This CDR3 contains 15 residues. The trim removed 3 bases at V and 7 bases at J, leaving 7 bases unmatched. Germline-derived CDR1 and CDR2 are MNHEY and SVGAGI. The chain's CDR3 is CASSYTGGARQPQHF. CDR3 in DNA: TGTGCCAGCAGTTATACAGGGGGCGCGAGGCAGCCCCAGCATTTT.

This clonotype came up a few times. The genes are TRBV7-8 and TRBJ2-7, with D tentatively TRBD1 (5 bases). The CDR3 is 13 residues long. V was cut by 8 bases and J by 0 bases, with 11 bases left in between. The germline V gene has CDR1 SGHVS and CDR2 FQNEAQ. CDR3 sequence (DNA): TGTGCCAGCGGCGACAGTAACTCCTACGAGCAGTACTTC. It is translated as CASGDSNSYEQYF.

Concerning this clonotype: One end of the junction is discordant with germline, which a read error may explain. The CDR3 spells CASSLGVVRGHTF. CDR3 nucleotides: TGTGCCAGCAGCCTGGGGGTTGTTCGTGGCCACACCTTC. V is TRBV11-2 and J is TRBJ1-2; D perhaps matches TRBD1 (5 bases). CDR3 length equals 13 residues. Germline assignment: CDR1 SGHAT and CDR2 FQNNGV. The full variable domain, rest sourced from reference TRBV11-2 and TRBJ1-2, is EAGVAQSPRYKIIEKRQSVAFWCNPISGHATLYWYQQILGQGPKLLIQFQNNGVVDDSQLPKDRFSAERLKGVDSTLKIQPAKLEDSAVYLCASSLGVVRGHTFGSGTRLTVV.

This sequence joins TRBV19 and TRBJ1-2; no definite D call. The CDR3 has 16 amino acids. Trimming pared 0 bases from V and 3 bases from J, leaving 14 bases between. Germline V CDR1 and CDR2: LNHDA, SQIVND (reference sequence). The CDR3 DNA follows: TGTGCCAGTAGTATAGAAGGCGGGGTCCCATACTATGGCTACACCTTC. Protein: CASSIEGGVPYYGYTF.

This clonotype was counted many times. The chain employs TRBV5-5 and TRBJ2-5, with 12 bases identical to TRBD2. V lost 4 bases to trimming and J lost 3 bases; unmatched junction nucleotides: 7. Germline-derived CDR1 and CDR2 are SGHKS and YYEKEE (reference sequence). The CDR3 spans 16 residues. CDR3 bases: TGTGCCAGCAGCCATAAGACTAGCGGGAGAGAAGAGACCCAGTACTTC. Amino acids: CASSHKTSGREETQYF.